The clone carrying this T cell receptor beta chain was detected ten times or more. All patients were untreated before thyroid surgery. MiXCR reprocessed the PCR reads for TCRdb. The sample records about 92,000 clones, 14% to 15% being singletons. The data stem from a study of metastatic and nonmetastatic thyroid tumors. Input material: blood. The source is a female donor with papillary thyroid cancer or a benign thyroid nodule (not recorded which). Some clones in this sample may be carry-over from other donors' samples.

CDR3 amino acids: CASMASSYNSPLHF. As DNA, the CDR3 is TGTGCCAGCATGGCTAGCTCCTATAATTCACCCCTCCACTTT. V is TRBV28 and J is TRBJ1-6; D gene ambiguous. The V end lost 7 bases, the J end lost 0 bases, and 7 bases lay between the germline ends. CDR1 and CDR2 (germline): MDHEN, SYDVKM. The CDR3 extends over 14 amino acids.